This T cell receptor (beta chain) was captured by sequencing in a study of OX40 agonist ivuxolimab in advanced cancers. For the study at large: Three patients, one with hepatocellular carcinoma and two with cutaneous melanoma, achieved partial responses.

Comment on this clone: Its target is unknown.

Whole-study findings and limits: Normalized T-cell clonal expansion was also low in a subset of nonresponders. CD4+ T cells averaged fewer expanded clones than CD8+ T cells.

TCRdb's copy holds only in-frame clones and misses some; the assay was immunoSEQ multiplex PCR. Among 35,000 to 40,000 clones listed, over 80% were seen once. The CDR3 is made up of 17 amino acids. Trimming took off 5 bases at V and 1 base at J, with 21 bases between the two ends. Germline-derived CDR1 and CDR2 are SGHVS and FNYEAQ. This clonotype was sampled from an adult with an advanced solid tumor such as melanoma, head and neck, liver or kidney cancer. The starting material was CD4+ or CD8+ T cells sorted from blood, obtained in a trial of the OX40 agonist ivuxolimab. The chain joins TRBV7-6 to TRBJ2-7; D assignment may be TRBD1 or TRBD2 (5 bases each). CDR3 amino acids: CASSPREGERGSYEQYF. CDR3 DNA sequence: TGTGCCAGCAGCCCCCGGGAAGGTGAGAGGGGTTCCTACGAGCAGTACTTC.